The rows below give T cell receptor beta chains drawn from one sample of a study of response to subunit inactivated influenza vaccine. TCRdb re-analysed the RT-PCR reads in MiXCR, keeping a single row per CDR3 protein. This table holds approximately 700,000 distinct CDR3 sequences, less than 20% found once. Material: PBMCs from blood, obtained about 12 days after vaccination. The receptors were sampled from a man in his fifties who received an inactivated influenza vaccine. Each CDR3 is given with its conserved first and last residue. The order of the fields is J gene, V gene, clone size, D gene, CDR3 protein, CDR3 DNA. The D gene is left open where the match is weak. The listing skips clone size in some rows; elsewhere it reads once, few, many or a size class.

J: TRBJ2-1
V: TRBV5-1
size: many
D: TRBD1
CDR3: CASSTGQGPYNEQFF
DNA: TGCGCCAGCAGCACCGGACAGGGTCCCTACAATGAGCAGTTCTTC

J: TRBJ2-7
V: TRBV5-1
size: NA
D: NA
CDR3: CASSGGRWEQYF
DNA: TGCGCCAGCAGCGGGGGGCGGTGGGAGCAGTACTTC

J: TRBJ2-1
V: TRBV7-2
size: NA
D: TRBD2
CDR3: CASSLGAGGPPYNEQFF
DNA: TGTGCCAGCAGCTTAGGGGCGGGAGGGCCGCCCTACAATGAGCAGTTCTTC

J: TRBJ2-2
V: TRBV2
size: many
D: NA
CDR3: CASKRTALGNTGELFF
DNA: TGTGCCAGCAAGAGGACAGCCTTAGGGAACACCGGGGAGCTGTTTTTT

J: TRBJ2-1
V: TRBV7-3
size: NA
D: NA
CDR3: CASSLKTVAVERLSYNEQFF
DNA: TGTGCCAGCAGCTTAAAAACAGTAGCTGTCGAGAGATTGTCCTACAATGAGCAGTTCTTC

J: TRBJ2-7
V: TRBV5-5
size: NA
D: TRBD1
CDR3: CASSQEGTEVYEQYF
DNA: TGTGCCAGCAGCCAAGAGGGGACAGAAGTCTACGAGCAGTACTTC

J: TRBJ2-3
V: TRBV21-1
size: few
D: NA
CDR3: CASGPRREGTDTQYF
DNA: TGTGCCAGCGGTCCTAGGCGGGAGGGGACAGATACGCAGTATTTT

J: TRBJ2-7
V: TRBV12-3/TRBV12-4
size: many
D: TRBD2
CDR3: CASSPGLAGGRYEQYF
DNA: TGTGCCAGCAGTCCGGGACTAGCGGGGGGACGCTACGAGCAGTACTTC

J: TRBJ2-2
V: TRBV28
size: NA
D: TRBD2
CDR3: CASISSGVNTGELFF
DNA: TGTGCCAGCATCAGTAGCGGGGTTAACACCGGGGAGCTGTTTTTT

J: TRBJ2-3
V: TRBV7-2
size: few
D: NA
CDR3: CASSLPESTDTQYF
DNA: TGTGCCAGCAGCTTACCGGAAAGCACAGATACGCAGTATTTT

J: TRBJ2-3
V: TRBV20-1
size: few
D: TRBD2
CDR3: CSATPGGAGSDTQYF
DNA: TGCAGTGCAACTCCGGGGGGGGCCGGCTCAGATACGCAGTATTTT

J: TRBJ2-1
V: TRBV19
size: NA
D: TRBD1
CDR3: CASRDRGRLYEQFF
DNA: TGTGCCAGTCGGGACAGGGGGCGTCTTTATGAGCAGTTCTTC

J: TRBJ2-1
V: TRBV7-9
size: NA
D: NA
CDR3: CASSSAPGDEQFF
DNA: TGTGCCAGCAGCTCCGCCCCCGGAGATGAGCAGTTCTTC

J: TRBJ2-5
V: TRBV20-1
size: NA
D: TRBD2
CDR3: CSGTSGRLGRETQYF
DNA: TGCAGCGGGACTAGCGGGAGGCTCGGGAGGGAGACCCAGTACTTC

J: TRBJ2-1
V: TRBV29-1
size: NA
D: NA
CDR3: CSVEFGGAHNEQFF
DNA: TGCAGCGTCGAGTTTGGGGGAGCACACAATGAGCAGTTCTTC

J: TRBJ2-7
V: TRBV12-3/TRBV12-4
size: few
D: NA
CDR3: CASSLAHPGSYEQYF
DNA: TGTGCCAGCAGTTTAGCGCACCCAGGATCCTACGAGCAGTACTTC

J: TRBJ1-5
V: TRBV5-5
size: few
D: TRBD1
CDR3: CASSRQGDQPQHF
DNA: TGTGCCAGCAGCCGACAGGGCGATCAGCCCCAGCATTTT

J: TRBJ1-2
V: TRBV14
size: NA
D: TRBD1
CDR3: CASSRRDREINYGYTF
DNA: TGTGCCAGCAGCCGCAGGGACAGGGAAATTAACTATGGCTACACCTTC

J: TRBJ2-3
V: TRBV18
size: few
D: NA
CDR3: CASSPNFGDTQYF
DNA: TGTGCCAGCTCACCCAATTTTGGAGATACGCAGTATTTT

J: TRBJ2-1
V: TRBV18
size: few
D: TRBD2
CDR3: CASSPEYSGGSEQFF
DNA: TGTGCCAGCTCACCAGAATATAGCGGGGGGTCTGAGCAGTTCTTC

J: TRBJ2-1
V: TRBV25-1
size: few
D: NA
CDR3: CASSRRVGKVVGEQFF
DNA: TGTGCCAGCAGTCGAAGGGTCGGGAAAGTTGTTGGTGAGCAGTTCTTC

J: TRBJ1-6
V: TRBV6-2/TRBV6-3
size: many
D: TRBD1
CDR3: CASRQGANSPLHF
DNA: TGTGCCAGCAGACAGGGGGCTAATTCACCCCTCCACTTT

J: TRBJ2-3
V: TRBV28
size: few
D: TRBD2
CDR3: CASSNPAGGREDTQYF
DNA: TGTGCCAGCAGTAACCCAGCGGGGGGGCGGGAAGATACGCAGTATTTT

J: TRBJ2-7
V: TRBV29-1
size: few
D: NA
CDR3: CSLAGVGGEQYF
DNA: TGCAGCCTAGCCGGAGTAGGCGGCGAGCAGTACTTC

J: TRBJ2-3
V: TRBV5-5
size: NA
D: TRBD2
CDR3: CASSYRLAGGPGTDTQYF
DNA: TGTGCCAGCAGCTACCGACTAGCGGGGGGACCTGGCACAGATACGCAGTATTTT

J: TRBJ1-2
V: TRBV12-3/TRBV12-4
size: NA
D: NA
CDR3: CASRDTNRPYGYTF
DNA: TGTGCCAGCAGGGACACGAACCGCCCCTATGGCTACACCTTC

J: TRBJ2-1
V: TRBV20-1
size: NA
D: TRBD2
CDR3: CSARVNGGRYNEQFF
DNA: TGCAGTGCTAGAGTGAATGGCGGGAGGTACAATGAGCAGTTCTTC

J: TRBJ2-4
V: TRBV29-1
size: many
D: TRBD1
CDR3: CSASNRDRETHSDIQYF
DNA: TGCAGCGCTTCCAATCGGGACAGGGAGACTCACTCAGACATTCAGTACTTC

J: TRBJ1-6
V: TRBV5-8
size: NA
D: NA
CDR3: CASSPASQGPYNSPLHF
DNA: TGTGCCAGCAGCCCGGCGTCTCAGGGTCCCTATAATTCACCCCTCCACTTT

J: TRBJ2-7
V: TRBV29-1
size: few
D: NA
CDR3: CSVAGGPSYEQYF
DNA: TGCAGCGTTGCCGGGGGCCCCTCCTACGAGCAGTACTTC

J: TRBJ2-1
V: TRBV7-8
size: NA
D: NA
CDR3: CASSLDRGSNEQFF
DNA: TGTGCCAGCAGCTTAGATAGAGGCTCCAATGAGCAGTTCTTC

J: TRBJ2-1
V: TRBV12-3/TRBV12-4
size: NA
D: NA
CDR3: CASSLLGGEQFF
DNA: TGTGCCAGCAGTTTATTAGGTGGTGAGCAGTTCTTC

J: TRBJ2-3
V: TRBV12-3/TRBV12-4
size: few
D: TRBD2
CDR3: CASSRRAGGPDTQYF
DNA: TGTGCCAGCAGCCGAAGAGCGGGGGGGCCAGATACGCAGTATTTT

J: TRBJ1-4
V: TRBV29-1
size: NA
D: TRBD1
CDR3: CSASTTGSNEKLFF
DNA: TGCAGCGCCAGCACGACAGGGAGTAATGAAAAACTGTTTTTT

J: TRBJ2-7
V: TRBV29-1
size: few
D: NA
CDR3: CSVEVASGRYYEQYF
DNA: TGCAGCGTTGAAGTTGCCAGCGGCCGCTACTACGAGCAGTACTTC

J: TRBJ2-1
V: TRBV20-1
size: few
D: TRBD2
CDR3: CSARDPAGGPDSSYNEQFF
DNA: TGCAGTGCTAGAGACCCAGCGGGAGGGCCAGATTCCTCCTACAATGAGCAGTTCTTC

J: TRBJ2-3
V: TRBV20-1
size: few
D: TRBD2
CDR3: CSALAGTTYTQYF
DNA: TGCAGTGCCCTAGCCGGGACTACCTATACGCAGTATTTT

J: TRBJ2-7
V: TRBV10-3
size: few
D: TRBD1
CDR3: CAISTTGGLIYEQYF
DNA: TGTGCCATCAGCACTACAGGGGGCCTTATCTACGAGCAGTACTTC

J: TRBJ2-7
V: TRBV5-1
size: few
D: TRBD2
CDR3: CASRSGTSGSYEQYF
DNA: TGCGCCAGCAGATCCGGGACTAGCGGTTCCTACGAGCAGTACTTC

J: TRBJ1-2
V: TRBV6-1
size: NA
D: NA
CDR3: CASSRGINYGYTF
DNA: TGTGCCAGCAGCCGTGGGATTAACTATGGCTACACCTTC

J: TRBJ2-1
V: TRBV20-1
size: many
D: TRBD2
CDR3: CSARGGLGNRNEQFF
DNA: TGCAGTGCTAGAGGGGGACTAGGGAATCGAAATGAGCAGTTCTTC

J: TRBJ2-7
V: TRBV7-2
size: many
D: NA
CDR3: CASSLDGFYEQYF
DNA: TGTGCCAGCAGCTTAGACGGGTTCTACGAGCAGTACTTC

J: TRBJ2-3
V: TRBV13
size: NA
D: TRBD2
CDR3: CASGPTSGSTDTQYF
DNA: TGTGCCAGCGGCCCTACTAGCGGGTCCACAGATACGCAGTATTTT

J: TRBJ2-1
V: TRBV6-2/TRBV6-3
size: NA
D: TRBD2
CDR3: CASTLAGYNNEQFF
DNA: TGTGCCAGCACCCTAGCGGGGTATAACAATGAGCAGTTCTTC

J: TRBJ2-6
V: TRBV27
size: few
D: NA
CDR3: CASSAQPGANVLTF
DNA: TGTGCCAGCAGCGCCCAACCTGGGGCCAACGTCCTGACTTTC

J: TRBJ2-5
V: TRBV10-2
size: NA
D: TRBD2
CDR3: CASGGGAWETQYF
DNA: TGCGCCAGCGGCGGGGGGGCCTGGGAGACCCAGTACTTC

J: TRBJ1-2
V: TRBV28
size: NA
D: NA
CDR3: CASSLTGRNYGYTF
DNA: TGTGCCAGCAGTTTAACAGGACGGAACTATGGCTACACCTTC

J: TRBJ1-2
V: TRBV12-3/TRBV12-4
size: NA
D: TRBD1
CDR3: CASTPGQGIGYTF
DNA: TGTGCCAGCACCCCGGGACAGGGGATCGGCTACACCTTC

J: TRBJ1-1
V: TRBV7-8
size: NA
D: TRBD1
CDR3: CASSTGVMNTEAFF
DNA: TGTGCCAGCTCAACAGGGGTCATGAACACTGAAGCTTTCTTT

J: TRBJ2-7
V: TRBV19
size: NA
D: TRBD2
CDR3: CASSISSGAFLHGEQYF
DNA: TGTGCCAGTAGTATCTCTAGCGGGGCTTTTCTCCATGGCGAGCAGTACTTC

J: TRBJ2-2
V: TRBV9
size: few
D: TRBD1
CDR3: CASSVATGTGGTGELFF
DNA: TGTGCCAGCAGCGTAGCCACCGGGACAGGTGGCACCGGGGAGCTGTTTTTT

J: TRBJ1-2
V: TRBV6-1
size: NA
D: TRBD1
CDR3: CASSKQQGRRYGYTF
DNA: TGTGCCAGCAGTAAACAACAGGGGAGGAGATATGGCTACACCTTC

J: TRBJ2-3
V: TRBV7-9
size: few
D: TRBD1
CDR3: CASSPPRGRGDTQYF
DNA: TGTGCCAGCAGCCCGCCCAGGGGGCGAGGAGATACGCAGTATTTT

J: TRBJ1-2
V: TRBV3-1
size: NA
D: TRBD1
CDR3: CASSPDRANGYTF
DNA: TGTGCCAGCAGCCCAGACAGGGCCAATGGCTACACCTTC

J: TRBJ2-2
V: TRBV28
size: few
D: NA
CDR3: CASSLNQNTGELFF
DNA: TGTGCCAGCAGTTTAAACCAGAACACCGGGGAGCTGTTTTTT

J: TRBJ2-2
V: TRBV7-2
size: NA
D: TRBD2
CDR3: CASSLGAGGTSNTGELFF
DNA: TGTGCCAGCAGCTTAGGCGCGGGAGGTACATCGAACACCGGGGAGCTGTTTTTT

J: TRBJ2-3
V: TRBV6-2/TRBV6-3
size: NA
D: TRBD2
CDR3: CASRPSGGAADTQYF
DNA: TGTGCCAGCAGGCCTAGCGGGGGGGCGGCAGATACGCAGTATTTT

J: TRBJ2-7
V: TRBV29-1
size: many
D: TRBD2
CDR3: CSVERETGEQYF
DNA: TGCAGCGTTGAGCGGGAGACGGGCGAGCAGTACTTC

J: TRBJ2-4
V: TRBV5-5
size: many
D: NA
CDR3: CASTPLAKNIQYF
DNA: TGTGCCAGCACCCCCCTAGCCAAAAACATTCAGTACTTC

J: TRBJ2-5
V: TRBV15
size: few
D: NA
CDR3: CATSRLDVKTQYF
DNA: TGTGCCACCAGCAGATTGGACGTAAAGACCCAGTACTTC